This entry lists 15 T cell receptor beta chains sequenced from one sample in a study of vaccination effects on CD4 cells after COVID-19. Antigen-specific CD4+ T cells were expanded (with viral peptide pools) by the ViraFEST assay ahead of sequencing. When around ten days of culture had elapsed, CD4+ T cells were isolated. Infection with SARS-CoV-2 occurred in the person between March and December 2020, and PCR confirmed it. The data were produced by immunoSEQ multiplex PCR, yet TCRdb's version contains in-frame clones alone and is incomplete. In the table there are roughly 70,000 clones, roughly 73% of which are singletons. For these receptors, no antigen is known. The source was CD4+ T cells from PBMCs cultured with HIV peptides, collected before COVID-19 vaccination. Specified subset: HIV-1 Nef peptide pool negative control/reference culture. The receptors derive from a human donor who had a prior SARS-CoV-2 infection.

This clone was detected only a few times. The chain is built from TRBV4-1 and TRBJ2-3; no reliable D call. The V end lost 1 base, the J end lost 0 bases, and 11 bases lay between the germline ends. Germline V gives CDR1 MGHRA, CDR2 YSYEKL. This CDR3 comprises 16 residues. This chain's CDR3 is CASSQVDLVSTDTQYF. In DNA form, the CDR3 reads TGCGCCAGCAGCCAAGTAGATTTGGTTAGCACAGATACGCAGTATTTT.

This sequence joins TRBV6-5 and TRBJ2-5, with TRBD1 identical over 7 bases. Germline V gene data show CDR1 as MNHEY and CDR2 as SVGAGI. CDR3 size: 14 residues. Trimming removed 6 bases from V and 2 bases from J; junction bases left unmatched: 6. The DNA for the CDR3 is TGTGCCAGCAGCTTACAACAGGGGCAAGAGACCCAGTACTTC. Encoded protein: CASSLQQGQETQYF.

This clone turned up a few times. This rearrangement joins TRBV30 to TRBJ1-6, with unresolved D. Per the germline V gene, CDR1 is GTSNPN and CDR2 is SVGIG (reference sequence). The CDR3 runs to 13 residues. V was pared by 4 bases and J by 10 bases, with 14 bases between. CDR3 sequence: CAWTASLQSPLHF. CDR3 DNA sequence: TGTGCCTGGACCGCCAGTTTGCAATCACCCCTCCACTTT.

The genes are TRBV28 and TRBJ1-1; unclear D gene. The V and J ends lost 2 bases and 3 bases respectively, with 4 bases between them. This CDR3 is 12 amino acids long. Germline assignment: CDR1 MDHEN and CDR2 SYDVKM. CDR3 in DNA: TGTGCCAGCAGTTTAACGTACACTGAAGCTTTCTTT. Protein sequence: CASSLTYTEAFF.

This clone turned up a few times. The V and J genes are TRBV4-2 and TRBJ2-7; 10 bases line up with TRBD1. CDR1 is LGHNA and CDR2 is YNFKEQ in the germline V gene. V trimming: 2 bases; J trimming: 6 bases; junction bases outside the gene matches: 10. The CDR3 is made up of 16 amino acids. In nucleotides, the CDR3 is TGTGCCAGCAGCCAAATCGGACAGGGGGACTTGGGCGAGCAGTACTTC. Its protein is CASSQIGQGDLGEQYF.

CDR3 sequence (DNA): TGTGCCAGCAGCTTAGGCAAAGAGACCCAGTACTTC. This sequence encodes CASSLGKETQYF. The chain has TRBV7-8 and TRBJ2-5; D ambiguous. CDR1 is SGHVS, CDR2 FQNEAQ, per germline. Trimming took off 1 base at V and 3 bases at J, with 3 bases between the two ends. The CDR3 is made up of 12 amino acids. The full variable domain, its missing parts supplied by reference TRBV7-8 and TRBJ2-5, is GAGVSQSPRYKVAKRGQDVALRCDPISGHVSLFWYQQALGQGPEFLTYFQNEAQLDKSGLPSDRFFAERPEGSVSTLKIQRTQQEDSAVYLCASSLGKETQYFGPGTRLLVL.

The chain joins TRBV27 to TRBJ1-4; D uncertain. V was pared by 5 bases and J by 8 bases, with 15 bases between. Germline V lookup: CDR1 MNHEY, CDR2 SMNVEV (reference sequence). This CDR3 region has 14 residues. The CDR3, as DNA: TGTGCCAGCAGTCTACGGTCCGGTCCCGAAAAACTGTTTTTT. Encoded protein: CASSLRSGPEKLFF.

CDR3 residues: CASIKDLATNEKLFF. The CDR3 DNA reads TGTGCCAGCATTAAGGATCTTGCAACTAATGAAAAACTGTTTTTT. The rearrangement uses TRBV6-5 and TRBJ1-4; D gene uncertain. V was cut by 7 bases and J by 0 bases, with 12 bases left in between. Germline CDR1 MNHEY, CDR2 SVGAGI. The CDR3 is 15 residues long.

The rearrangement uses TRBV6-1 and TRBJ2-3; 9 bases map to TRBD2. From germline, CDR1 is MNHNS and CDR2 SASEGT. The junction had 8 bases not matched to a gene; V was cut back by 4 bases and J by 3 bases. The CDR3 has 16 residues. The CDR3 is CASSARLAALTDTQYF. The CDR3 bases are TGTGCCAGCAGTGCGCGACTAGCGGCGCTGACAGATACGCAGTATTTT.

The gene calls are TRBV3-1 (or the pseudogene TRBV3-2) and TRBJ2-5; maybe TRBD2 (6 bases). The CDR3 spans 19 residues. CDR1 is LGHDT, CDR2 YNNKEL, per germline (reference sequence). Trimming pared 8 bases from V and 1 base from J, leaving 29 bases between. CDR3 in amino acids: CASSLGHIQAGRGQETQYF. The CDR3 nucleotides read TGTGCCAGCTCCTTAGGCCACATCCAAGCGGGCCGGGGCCAAGAGACCCAGTACTTC.

The CDR3 bases are TGCAGCGTCGACAGGGGATGGGGAATGAACACTGAAGCTTTCTTT. Translated: CSVDRGWGMNTEAFF. V and J are TRBV29-1 and TRBJ1-1; TRBD1 aligns across 8 bases. This CDR3 region has 15 residues. Germline V lookup: CDR1 SQVTM, CDR2 ANQGSEA. J was trimmed by 0 bases and V by 6 bases; bases with no gene match: 9.

On this clone itself: Other DNA sequences in the sample encode the same CDR3. V usage is TRBV5-1 and J usage is TRBJ2-1; 12 positions match TRBD2. Trimming cost V 4 bases and J 3 bases; bases outside gene matches: 2. The CDR3 has 15 amino acids. Germline V gene data show CDR1 as SGHRS and CDR2 as YFSETQ. The CDR3 DNA follows: TGCGCCAGCAGCCCGACTAGCGGGAGCTACAATGAGCAGTTCTTC. This translates into CASSPTSGSYNEQFF.

This clone turned up a few times. The rearrangement joins TRBV7-2 to TRBJ1-5; D gene ambiguous. In germline, CDR1 is SGHTA, CDR2 FQGNSA. The ends were cut back, 6 bases at V and 7 bases at J, with 13 bases in the middle. The CDR3 length is 13 residues. CDR3 in amino acids: CASSSVTGQPQHF. DNA for the CDR3: TGTGCCAGCAGTTCTGTAACGGGGCAGCCCCAGCATTTT.

This chain links TRBV20-1 with TRBJ2-3; no clear D. Trimming took off 7 bases at V and 4 bases at J, with 9 bases between the two ends. CDR3 size: 11 residues. Per the germline V gene, CDR1 is DFQATT and CDR2 is SNEGSKA (reference sequence). The CDR3 sequence: CSVRVADTQYF. The CDR3 DNA reads TGCAGTGTAAGGGTCGCAGATACGCAGTATTTT.

V is TRBV30 and J is TRBJ2-2; D is undetermined. CDR1 and CDR2 from the germline V gene are GTSNPN and SVGIG (reference sequence). This CDR3 spans 13 amino acids. The ends were cut back, 0 bases at V and 4 bases at J, with 6 bases in the middle. CDR3 in amino acids: CAWSVGLTGELFF. Written as DNA, the CDR3 is TGTGCCTGGAGTGTAGGGCTCACCGGGGAGCTGTTTTTT.